The rows below give T cell receptor beta chains drawn from one sample of a study of T-cell reconstitution after alpha-beta-depleted transplantation in children. In TCRdb, the PCR reads were re-called with MiXCR into one record per CDR3 protein. The profile shows approximately 350,000 distinct CDR3 sequences, about a tenth of them singletons. The starting material was PBMCs from the stem cell graft donor, obtained from the stem cell graft. The receptors derive from a human donor who donated a stem cell graft to a child with acute lymphoblastic leukemia. Each CDR3 is given with its conserved first and last residue. Each record gives: CDR3 DNA, CDR3 protein, V gene, D gene, clone size, J gene. A D gene is named only where the DNA matches it firmly. Size tells how often a clone was seen (once, few, many) or the class of an expanded clone, and some rows leave it out.

TGTGCCAGCAGTTACGCATCCCTTTGGGACGAGCAGTACTTC | CASSYASLWDEQYF | TRBV6-5 | NA | NA | TRBJ2-7
TGTGCCAGCACCCCGGGGGGCCCAGCGGGAATTAGGAATGAGCAGTTCTTC | CASTPGGPAGIRNEQFF | TRBV12-3/TRBV12-4 | NA | NA | TRBJ2-1
TGCAGTGCTCACGGGACTAGCGGGTGGGATGAGCAGTTCTTC | CSAHGTSGWDEQFF | TRBV20-1 | TRBD2 | NA | TRBJ2-1
TGTGCCAGCAGCTCCTTTCAGACAGGGGGCTGGGGGGAGGGCCATGAGCAGTTCTTC | CASSSFQTGGWGEGHEQFF | TRBV6-2/TRBV6-3 | TRBD1 | NA | TRBJ2-1
TGTGCCAGTAGTTTACCGGACAGGGGTAATCAGCCCCAGCATTTT | CASSLPDRGNQPQHF | TRBV28 | TRBD1 | few | TRBJ1-5
TGTGCCAGCAGTTCAAACAGGGGGCCAGCTTTCTTT | CASSSNRGPAFF | TRBV12-3/TRBV12-4 | TRBD1 | few | TRBJ1-1
TGCGCCAGCAGCTGGGGAGAGGGGCGGGACCAAGAGACCCAGTACTTC | CASSWGEGRDQETQYF | TRBV5-1 | NA | NA | TRBJ2-5
TGTGCCAGCAGTTTATCGCGACCAACTCAGCAAGAGACCCAGTACTTC | CASSLSRPTQQETQYF | TRBV28 | NA | NA | TRBJ2-5
TGTACCAGCAGCGTAGCTGGAGGGGGTCCCCAACGGTACAATGAGCAGTTCTTC | CTSSVAGGGPQRYNEQFF | TRBV12-3/TRBV12-4 | NA | few | TRBJ2-1
TGTGCCAGCAGCTCGAGGGGTGGCCCCCAAGGCGAGCAGTACTTC | CASSSRGGPQGEQYF | TRBV3-1 | NA | NA | TRBJ2-7
TGTGCCAGCAGCTCAAAGCGGACCTACAATGAGCAGTTCTTC | CASSSKRTYNEQFF | TRBV7-9 | NA | NA | TRBJ2-1
TGCAGTGCTTCCCCAGGGGCCCCCTACAATGAGCAGTTCTTC | CSASPGAPYNEQFF | TRBV20-1 | NA | NA | TRBJ2-1
TGCAGCGTGAGGGTTCTAGCGCAGTATTTT | CSVRVLAQYF | TRBV29-1 | NA | many | TRBJ2-3
TGTGCCATCAGTGAGACAGGGTCCGGGAACACTGAAGCTTTCTTT | CAISETGSGNTEAFF | TRBV10-3 | NA | many | TRBJ1-1
TGTGCCAGCAACCTCGACGCCAATGAGCAGTTCTTC | CASNLDANEQFF | TRBV12-3/TRBV12-4 | NA | many | TRBJ2-1
TGTGCCAGCAGCTCCCGGCGGACCTACGAGCAGTACTTC | CASSSRRTYEQYF | TRBV7-6 | NA | few | TRBJ2-7
TGCAGTGCTCAAGGGGACGCGGGAGCCCCCTACGAGCAGTACTTC | CSAQGDAGAPYEQYF | TRBV20-1 | TRBD2 | few | TRBJ2-7
TGTGCCAGCAGTTCACATAACACAGATACGCAGTATTTT | CASSSHNTDTQYF | TRBV27 | NA | many | TRBJ2-3
TGTGCCACCGGGACAGGGCCCGACGAGCAGTACTTC | CATGTGPDEQYF | TRBV10-3 | TRBD1 | NA | TRBJ2-7
TGTGCCAGCAAAAACAGGGGGACCTACGAGCAGTACTTC | CASKNRGTYEQYF | TRBV3-1 | TRBD1 | few | TRBJ2-7
TGCGCCAGCAGCACCGGGCCGGAGACGGCCAATGAGCAGTTCTTC | CASSTGPETANEQFF | TRBV5-1 | NA | few | TRBJ2-1